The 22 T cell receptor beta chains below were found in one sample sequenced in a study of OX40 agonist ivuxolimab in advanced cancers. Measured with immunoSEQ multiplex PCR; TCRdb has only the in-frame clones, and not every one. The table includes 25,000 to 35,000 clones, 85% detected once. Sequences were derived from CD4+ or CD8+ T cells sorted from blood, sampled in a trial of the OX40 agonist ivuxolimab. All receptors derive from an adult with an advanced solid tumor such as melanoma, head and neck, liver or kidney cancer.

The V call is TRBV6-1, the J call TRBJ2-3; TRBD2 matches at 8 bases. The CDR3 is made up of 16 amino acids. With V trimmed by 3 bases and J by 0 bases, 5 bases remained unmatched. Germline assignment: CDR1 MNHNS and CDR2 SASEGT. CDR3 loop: CASSDIPGGSTDTQYF. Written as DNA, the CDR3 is TGTGCCAGCAGTGATATACCGGGGGGGAGCACAGATACGCAGTATTTT.

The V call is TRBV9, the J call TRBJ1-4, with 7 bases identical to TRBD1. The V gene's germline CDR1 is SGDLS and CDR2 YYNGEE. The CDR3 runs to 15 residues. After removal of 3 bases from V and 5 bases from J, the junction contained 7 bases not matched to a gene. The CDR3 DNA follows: TGTGCCAGCAGCGCCGAGGGGGCTCGAAATGAAAAACTGTTTTTT. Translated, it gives CASSAEGARNEKLFF.

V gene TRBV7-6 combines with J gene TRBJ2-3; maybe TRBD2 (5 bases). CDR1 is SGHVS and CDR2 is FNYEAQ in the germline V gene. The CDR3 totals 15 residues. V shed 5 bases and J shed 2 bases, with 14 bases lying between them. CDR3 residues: CASSVGVGATDTQYF. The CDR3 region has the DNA TGTGCCAGCAGCGTGGGCGTGGGAGCCACAGATACGCAGTATTTT.

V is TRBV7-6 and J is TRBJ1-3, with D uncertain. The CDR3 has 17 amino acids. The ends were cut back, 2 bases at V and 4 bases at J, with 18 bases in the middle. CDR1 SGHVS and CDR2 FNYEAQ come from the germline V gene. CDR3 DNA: TGTGCCAGCAGCTTAAATACTGGGCCAGCGTCAGGAAACACCATATATTTT. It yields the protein CASSLNTGPASGNTIYF.

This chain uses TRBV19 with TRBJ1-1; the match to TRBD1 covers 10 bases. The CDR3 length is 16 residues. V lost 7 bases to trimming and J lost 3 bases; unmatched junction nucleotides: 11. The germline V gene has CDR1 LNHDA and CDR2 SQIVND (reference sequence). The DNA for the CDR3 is TGTGCCAGTACTATTACCGGGACAGGGGTGGACACTGAAGCTTTCTTT. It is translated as CASTITGTGVDTEAFF. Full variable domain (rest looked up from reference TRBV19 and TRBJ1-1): DGGITQSPKYLFRKEGQNVTLSCEQNLNHDAMYWYRQDPGQGLRLIYYSQIVNDFQKGDIAEGYSVSREKKESFPLTVTSAQKNPTAFYLCASTITGTGVDTEAFFGQGTRLTVV.

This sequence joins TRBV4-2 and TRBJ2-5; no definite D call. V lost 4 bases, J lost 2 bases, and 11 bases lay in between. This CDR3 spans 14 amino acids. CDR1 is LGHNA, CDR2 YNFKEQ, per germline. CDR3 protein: CASSPITRQETQYF. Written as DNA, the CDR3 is TGTGCCAGCAGCCCCATTACCCGACAAGAGACCCAGTACTTC.

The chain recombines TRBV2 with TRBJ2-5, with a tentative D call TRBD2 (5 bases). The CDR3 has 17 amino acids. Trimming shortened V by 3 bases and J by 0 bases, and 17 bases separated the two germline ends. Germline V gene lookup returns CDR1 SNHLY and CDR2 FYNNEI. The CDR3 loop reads CASSEALGSAYQETQYF. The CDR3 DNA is TGTGCCAGCAGTGAGGCTTTGGGGAGCGCTTACCAAGAGACCCAGTACTTC.

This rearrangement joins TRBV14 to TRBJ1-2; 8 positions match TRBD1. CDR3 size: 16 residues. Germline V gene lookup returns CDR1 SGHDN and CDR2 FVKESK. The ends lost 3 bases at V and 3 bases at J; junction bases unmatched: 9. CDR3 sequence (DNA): TGTGCCAGCAGCCAGGGACAGGACCTAGGTGACTATGGCTACACCTTC. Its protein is CASSQGQDLGDYGYTF.

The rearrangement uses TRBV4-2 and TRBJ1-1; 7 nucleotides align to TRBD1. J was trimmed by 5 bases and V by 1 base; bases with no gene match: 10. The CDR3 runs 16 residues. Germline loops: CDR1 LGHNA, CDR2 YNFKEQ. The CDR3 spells CASSQVGTVMGTEAFF. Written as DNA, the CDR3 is TGTGCCAGCAGCCAAGTAGGGACAGTTATGGGGACTGAAGCTTTCTTT.

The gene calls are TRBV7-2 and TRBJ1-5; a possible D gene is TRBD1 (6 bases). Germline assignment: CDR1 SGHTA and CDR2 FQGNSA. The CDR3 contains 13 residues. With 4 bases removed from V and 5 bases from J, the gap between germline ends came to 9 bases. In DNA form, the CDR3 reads TGTGCCAGCAGCTCCCAGGGGTATCAGCCCCAGCATTTT. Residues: CASSSQGYQPQHF.

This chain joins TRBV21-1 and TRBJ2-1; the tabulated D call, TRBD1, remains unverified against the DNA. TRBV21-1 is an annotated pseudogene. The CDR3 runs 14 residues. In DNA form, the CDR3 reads TGTGCCAGCAGCAAAGGCGCTCAGGGGTTTGAGCAGTTCTTC. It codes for CASSKGAQGFEQFF.

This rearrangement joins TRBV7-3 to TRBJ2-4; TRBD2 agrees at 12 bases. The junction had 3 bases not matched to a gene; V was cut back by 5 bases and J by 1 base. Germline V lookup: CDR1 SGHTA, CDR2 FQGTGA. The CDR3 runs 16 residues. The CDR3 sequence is CASSLAGGLAKNIQYF. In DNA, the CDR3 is TGTGCCAGCAGCCTAGCGGGGGGGCTGGCCAAAAACATTCAGTACTTC.

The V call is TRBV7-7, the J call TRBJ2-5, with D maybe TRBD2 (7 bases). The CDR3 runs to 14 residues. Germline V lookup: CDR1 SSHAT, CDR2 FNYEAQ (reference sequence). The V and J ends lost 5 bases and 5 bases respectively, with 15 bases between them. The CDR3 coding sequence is TGTGCCAGCAGCACGGCGGGGGCGGGGGAGACCCAGTACTTC. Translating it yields CASSTAGAGETQYF.

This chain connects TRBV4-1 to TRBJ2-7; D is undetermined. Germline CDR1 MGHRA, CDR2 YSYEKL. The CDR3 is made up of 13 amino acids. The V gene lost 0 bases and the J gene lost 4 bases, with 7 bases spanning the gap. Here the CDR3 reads CASSQDLAYEQYF. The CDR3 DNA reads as TGCGCCAGCAGCCAAGATCTCGCGTACGAGCAGTACTTC.

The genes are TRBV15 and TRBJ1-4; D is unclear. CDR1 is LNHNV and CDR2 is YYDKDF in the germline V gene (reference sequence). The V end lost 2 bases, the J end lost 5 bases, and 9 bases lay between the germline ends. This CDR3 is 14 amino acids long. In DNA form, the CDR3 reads TGTGCCACCAGCAGACCAGGAAAGAATGAAAAACTGTTTTTT. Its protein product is CATSRPGKNEKLFF.

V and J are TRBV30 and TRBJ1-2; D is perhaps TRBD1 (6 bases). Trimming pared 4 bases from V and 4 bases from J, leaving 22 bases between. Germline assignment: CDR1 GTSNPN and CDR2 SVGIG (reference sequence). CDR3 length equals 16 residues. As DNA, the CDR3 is TGTGCCTGGATCCCCCTGGGGGACACGCGGGGCTATGGCTACACCTTC. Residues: CAWIPLGDTRGYGYTF.

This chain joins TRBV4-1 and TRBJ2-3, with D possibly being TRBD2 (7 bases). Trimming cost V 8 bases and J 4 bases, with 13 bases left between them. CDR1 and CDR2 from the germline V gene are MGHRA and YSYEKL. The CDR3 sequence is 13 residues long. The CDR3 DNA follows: TGCGCCAGCGAGGGGGGGACTTCAGATACGCAGTATTTT. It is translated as CASEGGTSDTQYF.

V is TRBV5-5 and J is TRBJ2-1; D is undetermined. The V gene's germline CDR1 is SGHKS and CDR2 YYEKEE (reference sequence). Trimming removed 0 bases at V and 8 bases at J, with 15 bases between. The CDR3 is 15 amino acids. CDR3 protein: CASSLAVGFPYEQFF. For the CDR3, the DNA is TGTGCCAGCAGCTTGGCAGTGGGGTTCCCATATGAGCAGTTCTTC. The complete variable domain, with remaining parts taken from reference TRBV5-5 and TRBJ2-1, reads DAGVTQSPTHLIKTRGQQVTLRCSPISGHKSVSWYQQVLGQGPQFIFQYYEKEERGRGNFPDRFSARQFPNYSSELNVNALLLGDSALYLCASSLAVGFPYEQFFGPGTRLTVL.

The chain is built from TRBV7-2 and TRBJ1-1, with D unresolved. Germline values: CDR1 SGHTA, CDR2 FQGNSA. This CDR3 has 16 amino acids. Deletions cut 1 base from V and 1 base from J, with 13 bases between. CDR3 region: CASSLEGSLSNTEAFF. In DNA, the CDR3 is TGTGCCAGCAGCTTAGAGGGCAGTTTGTCGAACACTGAAGCTTTCTTT.

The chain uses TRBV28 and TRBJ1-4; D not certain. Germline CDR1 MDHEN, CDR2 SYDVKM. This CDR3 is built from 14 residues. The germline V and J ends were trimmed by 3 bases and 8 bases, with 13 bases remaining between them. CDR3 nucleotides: TGTGCCAGCAGTTTGGAGCGGGGTGGGGAAAAACTGTTTTTT. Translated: CASSLERGGEKLFF.

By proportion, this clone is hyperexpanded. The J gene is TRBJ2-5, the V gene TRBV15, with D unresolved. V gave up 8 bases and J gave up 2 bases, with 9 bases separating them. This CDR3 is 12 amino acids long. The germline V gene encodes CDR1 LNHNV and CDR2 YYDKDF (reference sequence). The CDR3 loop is CATGPNQETQYF. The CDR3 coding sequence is TGTGCCACCGGACCGAATCAAGAGACCCAGTACTTC.

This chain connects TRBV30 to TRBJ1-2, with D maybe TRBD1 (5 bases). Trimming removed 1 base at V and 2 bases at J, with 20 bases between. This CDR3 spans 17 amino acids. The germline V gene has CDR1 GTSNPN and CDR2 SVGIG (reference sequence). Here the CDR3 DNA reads TGTGCCTGGAGTGGACAGTTGGAGGGATACAGCAACTATGGCTACACCTTC. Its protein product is CAWSGQLEGYSNYGYTF.